The source of this T cell receptor beta chain is a study of tumor-infiltrating lymphocytes in primary liver carcinoma. Priming with a constant-region primer yielded TCR beta cDNA from approximately 500 ng total RNA. Investigators got TCR beta libraries out of three nested multiplex PCR rounds, done with slightly modified ARM-PCR. Primers for the first two PCR rounds were TRBV1-TRBV30 forward primers and a C-beta reverse primer (approximately 10 cycles per round). TCRdb itself ran the multiplex PCR reads through MiXCR, one entry per CDR3 protein. The table has about 310,000 distinct CDR3 sequences, around three fifths seen once; the top ten hold approximately 15%. Whole-study results and caveats: Tumor region pairs showed greater overlap than either tumor-adjacent or tumor-blood pairs did.

Unsorted whole blood supplied the RNA, and germline DNA was extracted too. Patients showed chronic HBV infection and an absence of prior treatment. Before surgery, approximately 4 milliliters of EDTA blood were taken. A note on this clonotype: Antigen: not known. A much larger clone lies one base from this, so it may be a read error.

CDR1 SQVTM and CDR2 ANQGSEA come from the germline V gene. The CDR3 contains 12 residues. Sequencing input: peripheral blood. The V gene is TRBV29-1, the J gene TRBJ1-4; D is uncertain. The sequence derives from a woman in her thirties with primary liver carcinoma and hepatitis B virus infection. CDR3 in DNA: TGCGGCGTTTTGAGGGATCGGGAAAAACTGTTTTTT. This codes for CGVLRDREKLFF.